This T cell receptor beta chain derives from a study of siplizumab effects on memory and regulatory T cells. The assay was immunoSEQ multiplex PCR, and TCRdb's table has in-frame clones only and misses some. The sample has approximately 100,000 clones; just under 95% are singletons. The CDR3 length is 13 residues. Trimming took 2 bases from V and 4 from J, leaving 8 bases between them. Germline CDR1 reads SGHAT; CDR2 reads FQNNGV. The specimen sequenced was non-Treg CD4+ T cells sorted from blood. The chain uses TRBV11-2 and TRBJ1-2; D might be TRBD1 (5 bases). This clonotype was sampled from a human donor in good health. CDR3 sequence: CASSLHTGYGYTF. The CDR3 bases are TGTGCCAGCAGCTTACACACAGGCTATGGCTACACCTTC. Filled out from reference TRBV11-2 and TRBJ1-2, the complete variable domain reads EAGVAQSPRYKIIEKRQSVAFWCNPISGHATLYWYQQILGQGPKLLIQFQNNGVVDDSQLPKDRFSAERLKGVDSTLKIQPAKLEDSAVYLCASSLHTGYGYTFGSGTRLTVV.